Given below is one T cell receptor (beta chain) in context. This record belongs to a study of Graves' ophthalmopathy and Graves' hyperthyroidism. The J segment lost 5 bases and the V segment lost 4 bases, leaving 2 bases of the junction unmatched. Germline V gene data show CDR1 as LGHDT and CDR2 as YNNKEL (reference sequence). The CDR3 contains 14 residues. Amplifying from RNA transcripts, the study obtained TCR beta CDR3 regions. First-round RT-PCR with HTBI primers preceded a second-round multiplex PCR. TCRdb re-derived calls from the multiplex PCR reads in MiXCR, one entry per CDR3 protein. The table includes 500,000 to 600,000 distinct CDR3 sequences, roughly 39% detected once.

The genes are TRBV3-1 and TRBJ2-7, with TRBD2 identical over 13 bases. Sample: peripheral blood or thyroid tissue (not recorded which). The clonotype originates from an adult man with Graves' hyperthyroidism. CDR3 coding DNA: TGTGCCAGCAGCCTCGGGACTAGCGGGAACGAGCAGTACTTC. This codes for CASSLGTSGNEQYF.